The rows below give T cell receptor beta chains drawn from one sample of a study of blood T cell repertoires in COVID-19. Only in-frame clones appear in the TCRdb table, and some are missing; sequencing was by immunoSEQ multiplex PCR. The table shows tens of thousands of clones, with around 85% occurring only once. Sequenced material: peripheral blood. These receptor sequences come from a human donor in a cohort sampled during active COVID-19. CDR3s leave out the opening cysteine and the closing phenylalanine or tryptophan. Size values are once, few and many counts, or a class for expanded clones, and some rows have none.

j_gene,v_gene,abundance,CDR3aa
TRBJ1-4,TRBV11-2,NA,ASSLLGLLTNEKLF
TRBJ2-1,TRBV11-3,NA,ASSQGSAGGRNEQF
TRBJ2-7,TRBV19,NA,ASRAGAGVREQY
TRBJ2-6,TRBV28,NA,ASSFRGAFSGANVLT
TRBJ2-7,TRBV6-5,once,ASSPATGGLYEQY
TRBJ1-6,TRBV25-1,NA,ASRPGQADSYNSPLH
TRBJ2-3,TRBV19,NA,ASDRTSGGLDTQY
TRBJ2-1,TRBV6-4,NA,ASIDRYNEQF
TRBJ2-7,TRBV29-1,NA,SVGTSPYEQY
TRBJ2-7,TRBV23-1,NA,ASSQSAHPVYEQY
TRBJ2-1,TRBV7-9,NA,ASSSTSGRYHEQF
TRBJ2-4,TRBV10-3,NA,AISEWASGGAQAKNIQY
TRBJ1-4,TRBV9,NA,ASSVGSKSNEKLF
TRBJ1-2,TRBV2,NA,ASSPEQGISGYT
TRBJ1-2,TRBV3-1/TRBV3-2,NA,ASSPRGGDSYGYT
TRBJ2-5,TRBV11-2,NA,ASSPRRQQGETQY
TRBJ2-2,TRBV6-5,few,ASRPWDRDAGELF